One and the same sample provided the 7 T cell receptor beta chains below, sequenced in a study of blood T cell repertoires in COVID-19. The protocol was immunoSEQ multiplex PCR, while the TCRdb copy is restricted to in-frame clones and leaves out a portion. The sample has more than 200,000 clones, approximately 84% seen once. Sequencing used PBMCs or T cells enriched from blood (not recorded which). These receptors all stem from a man aged 60-69 years who had recovered from COVID-19.

This clone has more than one count but fewer than ten. The rearrangement uses TRBV25-1 and TRBJ2-2; 10 bases are a match to TRBD2. The CDR3 is 16 amino acids. CDR1 is MGHDK and CDR2 is SYGVNS in the germline V gene. The junction had 5 bases not matched to a gene; V was cut back by 1 base and J by 6 bases. The CDR3 loop reads CASSESKRGGPGELFF. In DNA, the CDR3 is TGTGCCAGCAGTGAATCGAAGCGGGGGGGCCCCGGGGAGCTGTTTTTT.

The chain employs TRBV5-1 and TRBJ2-2, with 8 bases lining up with TRBD2. V dropped 6 bases and J dropped 0; count of bases not matched to a gene: 4. The germline V gene has CDR1 SGHRS and CDR2 YFSETQ. This CDR3 contains 15 residues. The CDR3 here is CASTVGLANTGELFF. CDR3 nucleotides: TGCGCCAGCACCGTGGGACTAGCGAACACCGGGGAGCTGTTTTTT.

This chain joins TRBV11-2 and TRBJ2-4; a weak D match, TRBD1 (6 bases). Trimming left V 6 bases short and J 1 base short, with 13 bases between. This CDR3 comprises 15 residues. The germline V gene encodes CDR1 SGHAT and CDR2 FQNNGV. This CDR3 is CASRAYREAKNIQYF. CDR3 nucleotides: TGTGCCAGCAGGGCATACAGGGAGGCCAAAAACATTCAGTACTTC.

This clone came up once. The chain's CDR3 is CASSPQTGDTQYF. The CDR3 region has the DNA TGTGCCAGCAGCCCCCAGACAGGAGATACGCAGTATTTT. The chain employs TRBV11-3 and TRBJ2-3; D may be TRBD1 (6 bases). The CDR3 contains 13 residues. Trimming shortened V by 5 bases and J by 5 bases, and 11 bases separated the two germline ends. CDR1 is SGHNT and CDR2 is YENEEA in the germline V gene.

J is TRBJ1-2 and V is TRBV27; 11 bases agree with TRBD1. CDR1 and CDR2 from the germline V gene are MNHEY and SMNVEV (reference sequence). Germline trimming cut 3 bases from V and 1 base from J; bases unmatched to any gene: 10. The CDR3 covers 18 residues. The CDR3 DNA is TGTGCCAGCAGTTTGATGCCGGGACAGGGGGTAAATAACTATGGCTACACCTTC. It specifies CASSLMPGQGVNNYGYTF.

This chain uses TRBV6-5 with TRBJ2-7, with D uncertain. Germline lookup yields CDR1 MNHEY and CDR2 SVGAGI. The germline V and J ends were trimmed by 6 bases and 0 bases, with 12 bases remaining between them. The CDR3 is made up of 14 amino acids. The CDR3 region has the DNA TGTGCCAGCAGCCCAGACTTTAGCTCCTACGAGCAGTACTTC. This translates into CASSPDFSSYEQYF.

This chain links TRBV11-2 with TRBJ1-1, with 8 positions matching TRBD1. The germline CDR1 and CDR2 sequences are SGHAT and FQNNGV. There are 13 residues in the CDR3. J was trimmed by 5 bases and V by 5 bases; bases with no gene match: 4. The CDR3 loop is CASSPHRGTEAFF. As DNA, the CDR3 is TGTGCCAGCAGCCCCCACAGGGGGACTGAAGCTTTCTTT.